The 27 T cell receptor beta chains presented below share a single source sample, sequenced in a study of cytomegalovirus exposure and HLA in healthy donors. Generated by immunoSEQ multiplex PCR, the TCRdb table keeps only in-frame clones and is missing some. The repertoire holds 150,000 to 170,000 clones, with about 86% as singletons. The sequenced sample consisted of PBMCs. The receptors here all came from a human donor in good health.

The J gene is TRBJ2-3, the V gene TRBV2, with D possibly matching TRBD2 (6 bases). CDR3 length: 14 residues. The ends were cut back, 4 bases at V and 5 bases at J, with 13 bases in the middle. Per the germline V gene, CDR1 is SNHLY and CDR2 is FYNNEI. The CDR3, as DNA: TGTGCCAGCAGTGGTGGGACTCGGGGAGATACGCAGTATTTT. Translation: CASSGGTRGDTQYF.

The rearrangement uses TRBV28 and TRBJ2-2, with 10 bases aligning to TRBD2. CDR3 length: 17 amino acids. The germline CDR1 and CDR2 sequences are MDHEN and SYDVKM. The V and J ends lost 5 bases and 8 bases, in that order; junction bases with no gene match: 14. The chain's CDR3 is CASSPPQFSGRSGELFF. For the CDR3, the DNA is TGTGCCAGCAGTCCGCCTCAGTTTAGCGGGAGGTCGGGGGAGCTGTTTTTT.

The rearrangement links TRBV5-8 to TRBJ2-1, with D maybe TRBD1 (6 bases). The V gene's germline CDR1 is SGHTS and CDR2 YDEGEE. The CDR3 contains 16 residues. Trimming pared 4 bases from V and 2 bases from J, leaving 16 bases between. Written as DNA, the CDR3 is TGTGCCAGCAGCCTCGGGACATCTCTCCCCTACAATGAGCAGTTCTTC. Encoded protein: CASSLGTSLPYNEQFF.

This clone was counted only a few times. The chain is built from TRBV29-1 and TRBJ1-2, with D unresolved. This CDR3 has 12 amino acids. Trimming took 2 bases from V and 4 from J, leaving 8 bases between them. The germline gives CDR1 SQVTM, CDR2 ANQGSEA. The CDR3 sequence: CSVERASYGYTF. The CDR3 DNA reads as TGCAGCGTTGAAAGAGCTTCCTATGGCTACACCTTC. Complete variable domain (other parts from reference TRBV29-1 and TRBJ1-2): SAVISQKPSRDICQRGTSLTIQCQVDSQVTMMFWYRQQPGQSLTLIATANQGSEATYESGFVIDKFPISRPNLTFSTLTVSNMSPEDSSIYLCSVERASYGYTFGSGTRLTVV.

This clone was seen only once. The chain carries TRBV6-5 and TRBJ1-5; D is unresolved. This CDR3 is built from 15 residues. Germline V CDR1 and CDR2: MNHEY, SVGAGI. V lost 6 bases to trimming and J lost 9 bases, with 21 bases between them. The CDR3 loop is CASREEVTEKVPQHF. The CDR3 bases are TGTGCCAGCAGAGAGGAGGTCACAGAAAAGGTGCCCCAGCATTTT.

The chain joins TRBV2 to TRBJ2-1; TRBD1 might be the D (6 bases). This CDR3 comprises 14 residues. CDR1 SNHLY and CDR2 FYNNEI come from the germline V gene. Trimming cost V 3 bases and J 7 bases, with 13 bases left between them. The CDR3 DNA sequence: TGTGCCAGCAGTGAGTGGCTCAGGGGAAATGAGCAGTTCTTC. Translation: CASSEWLRGNEQFF.

This clone was found once. The V call is TRBV6-1, the J call TRBJ2-1; D is perhaps TRBD2 (5 bases). The CDR3 extends over 16 amino acids. The germline gives CDR1 MNHNS, CDR2 SASEGT. V shed 4 bases and J shed 5 bases, with 18 bases lying between them. The CDR3 nucleotides are TGTGCCAGCAGTGGTCAGCGGAGAATCACGGACAATGAGCAGTTCTTC. It codes for CASSGQRRITDNEQFF.

Only one count was recorded for this clone. The rearrangement links TRBV6-1 to TRBJ2-1, with 9 bases lining up with TRBD1. V lost 4 bases and J lost 7; bases outside the gene matches: 14. Germline-derived CDR1 and CDR2 are MNHNS and SASEGT. The CDR3 length is 17 residues. CDR3 sequence (DNA): TGTGCCAGCAGTGCCCGACAGGGGGTAACCTACAGGAATGAGCAGTTCTTC. Translating it yields CASSARQGVTYRNEQFF.

The chain has TRBV6-1 and TRBJ2-7, with 10 bases that match TRBD2. Germline values: CDR1 MNHNS, CDR2 SASEGT. J gave up 12 bases and V 8 bases, and 13 bases lay outside the gene matches. The CDR3 is 13 residues long. CDR3 DNA: TGTGCCAGCCACGCTAGCGGGAGTGTTCTTCCGTACTTC. Encoded protein: CASHASGSVLPYF.

This chain joins TRBV14 and TRBJ1-1; perhaps TRBD1 as D (5 bases). The germline CDR1 and CDR2 sequences are SGHDN and FVKESK. V was shortened by 1 base and J by 1 base, with 13 bases between the two germline ends. This CDR3 has 16 amino acids. The CDR3 bases are TGTGCCAGCAGCCAAGGGGCAGGGTATACGAACACTGAAGCTTTCTTT. Translation: CASSQGAGYTNTEAFF.

The chain links TRBV6-1 to TRBJ2-3; 14 nucleotides line up with TRBD2. V shed 3 bases and J 4 bases; nucleotides not matched to a gene: 0. There are 15 residues in the CDR3. In germline, CDR1 is MNHNS, CDR2 SASEGT. This CDR3 is CASSETSGGADTQYF. CDR3 nucleotide sequence: TGTGCCAGCAGTGAGACTAGCGGGGGGGCAGATACGCAGTATTTT.

CDR3 sequence reads: CASKAGGTSYNEQFF. CDR3 in DNA: TGTGCCAGCAAGGCGGGAGGAACCTCCTACAATGAGCAGTTCTTC. V is TRBV28 and J is TRBJ2-1; 8 bases are shared with TRBD2. With 7 bases clipped from V and 0 bases from J, the junction kept 5 bases outside the gene matches. Germline-derived CDR1 and CDR2 are MDHEN and SYDVKM. The CDR3 covers 15 residues.

The CDR3 is CASSLWGAYNEQFF. The CDR3 DNA follows: TGTGCCAGCAGCCTGTGGGGGGCCTACAATGAGCAGTTCTTC. The rearrangement joins TRBV5-8 to TRBJ2-1, with D possibly TRBD2 on 6 matching bases. Trimming removed 4 bases from V and 2 bases from J, with 10 bases in between. Germline assignment: CDR1 SGHTS and CDR2 YDEGEE. The CDR3 runs to 14 residues. The complete variable domain, with remaining parts taken from reference TRBV5-8 and TRBJ2-1, reads EAGVTQSPTHLIKTRGQQATLRCSPISGHTSVYWYQQALGLGLQFLLWYDEGEERNRGNFPPRFSGRQFPNYSSELNVNALELEDSALYLCASSLWGAYNEQFFGPGTRLTVL.

The chain joins TRBV15 to TRBJ2-5, with TRBD2 matching over 12 bases. Germline values: CDR1 LNHNV, CDR2 YYDKDF (reference sequence). After removal of 1 base from V and 4 bases from J, the junction contained 4 bases not matched to a gene. The CDR3 length is 16 residues. CDR3 in amino acids: CATSRVLTSGGETQYF. The CDR3 nucleotides are TGTGCCACCAGCAGAGTCTTGACTAGCGGGGGAGAGACCCAGTACTTC.

V is TRBV28 and J is TRBJ2-2; 7 nucleotides match TRBD1. Germline CDR1 and CDR2: MDHEN and SYDVKM. The CDR3 loop spans 14 amino acids. Unmatched junction bases numbered 7, after V lost 6 bases and J lost 6 bases. The DNA of the CDR3 is TGTGCCAGCAGAAGGGGGCGTGGGGCCGGGGAGCTGTTTTTT. Its translation is CASRRGRGAGELFF. Variable domain in full (rest from reference TRBV28 and TRBJ2-2): DVKVTQSSRYLVKRTGEKVFLECVQDMDHENMFWYRQDPGLGLRLIYFSYDVKMKEKGDIPEGYSVSREKKERFSLILESASTNQTSMYLCASRRGRGAGELFFGEGSRLTVL.

The gene calls are TRBV15 and TRBJ1-2, with a possible D match to TRBD1 (5 bases). CDR1 is LNHNV, CDR2 YYDKDF, per germline (reference sequence). CDR3 length: 14 residues. Between the trimmed V and J ends, which lost 5 bases and 7 bases, there was a span of 17 bases. CDR3: CATSAYRGEGGYTF. The CDR3 DNA follows: TGTGCCACCAGCGCCTACCGGGGGGAGGGTGGCTACACCTTC.

V and J are TRBV5-5 and TRBJ1-2; a weak D match, TRBD1 (5 bases). Germline V lookup: CDR1 SGHKS, CDR2 YYEKEE (reference sequence). This CDR3 is 11 amino acids long. Between the trimmed V and J ends, which lost 5 bases and 8 bases, there was a span of 10 bases. The CDR3 DNA follows: TGTGCCAGCAGTTATAAGGGGGGCTACACCTTC. Translation: CASSYKGGYTF.

V gene TRBV29-1 combines with J gene TRBJ1-1; D unclear. Germline V gives CDR1 SQVTM, CDR2 ANQGSEA. Trimming removed 4 bases from V and 1 base from J, with 7 bases in between. This CDR3 spans 12 amino acids. In DNA form, the CDR3 reads TGCAGCGTTGTATCGGGGAACACTGAAGCTTTCTTT. Its translation is CSVVSGNTEAFF.

The gene calls are TRBV30 and TRBJ2-7; 8 positions match TRBD1. From germline, CDR1 is GTSNPN and CDR2 SVGIG (reference sequence). Trimming removed 0 bases from V and 3 bases from J; junction bases left unmatched: 1. The CDR3 covers 13 residues. CDR3 region: CAWSVGQVYEQYF. Here the CDR3 DNA reads TGTGCCTGGAGTGTGGGACAGGTCTACGAGCAGTACTTC. Looking up the rest from reference TRBV30 and TRBJ2-7 gives the full variable domain: SQTIHQWPATLVQPVGSPLSLECTVEGTSNPNLYWYRQAAGRGLQLLFYSVGIGQISSEVPQNLSASRPQDRQFILSSKKLLLSDSGFYLCAWSVGQVYEQYFGPGTRLTVT.

This chain uses TRBV28 with TRBJ2-1; D may be TRBD1 (5 bases). V was pared by 7 bases and J by 4 bases, with 20 bases between. The CDR3 length is 16 residues. Per the germline V gene, CDR1 is MDHEN and CDR2 is SYDVKM. The CDR3 sequence: CASIRSDIEIYNEQFF. CDR3 DNA sequence: TGTGCCAGCATCCGATCGGACATTGAGATTTACAATGAGCAGTTCTTC.

This clone was counted at least ten times. The chain combines TRBV19 with TRBJ2-7, with TRBD1 identical over 11 bases. The CDR3 is 14 amino acids. CDR1 and CDR2 (germline): LNHDA, SQIVND (reference sequence). The junction had 5 bases not matched to a gene; V was cut back by 6 bases and J by 4 bases. The CDR3 here is CASRRGQGDYEQYF. Written as DNA, the CDR3 is TGTGCCAGTAGGCGGGGACAGGGGGATTACGAGCAGTACTTC. Looking up the rest from reference TRBV19 and TRBJ2-7 gives the full variable domain: DGGITQSPKYLFRKEGQNVTLSCEQNLNHDAMYWYRQDPGQGLRLIYYSQIVNDFQKGDIAEGYSVSREKKESFPLTVTSAQKNPTAFYLCASRRGQGDYEQYFGPGTRLTVT.

The chain combines TRBV5-4 with TRBJ1-2; D not certain. V was trimmed by 0 bases and J by 4 bases, leaving 10 bases between them. In germline, CDR1 is SGHNT, CDR2 YYREEE (reference sequence). This CDR3 has 14 residues. CDR3 in DNA: TGTGCCAGCAGCTTGGAGGCGGCCTTCTATGGCTACACCTTC. It is translated as CASSLEAAFYGYTF.

J is TRBJ2-7 and V is TRBV28, with D perhaps matching TRBD2 (5 bases). Trimming cost V 2 bases and J 2 bases, with 10 bases left between them. Germline assignment: CDR1 MDHEN and CDR2 SYDVKM. There are 14 residues in the CDR3. The CDR3 reads CASSLAGLAYEQYF. The CDR3 nucleotides are TGTGCCAGCAGTTTAGCAGGACTCGCCTACGAGCAGTACTTC.

V usage is TRBV25-1 and J usage is TRBJ1-2, with TRBD1 matching 8 bases. J lost 0 bases, V lost 4 bases, and 4 bases had no gene match. This CDR3 region has 15 residues. Germline V gene lookup returns CDR1 MGHDK and CDR2 SYGVNS. CDR3 nucleotides: TGTGCCAGCAGTGTCGGGACAGGTCCTAACTATGGCTACACCTTC. This gives the protein CASSVGTGPNYGYTF.

This chain connects TRBV5-1 to TRBJ1-2, with D uncertain. Germline V gene data show CDR1 as SGHRS and CDR2 as YFSETQ. Deletions cut 0 bases from V and 5 bases from J, with 11 bases between. The CDR3 contains 14 residues. The CDR3: CASSLAPSSYGYTF. Here the CDR3 DNA reads TGCGCCAGCAGCTTGGCCCCCTCCAGTTATGGCTACACCTTC.

The chain uses TRBV19 and TRBJ1-2; a weak D match, TRBD1 (6 bases). CDR3 size: 13 residues. Germline V CDR1 and CDR2: LNHDA, SQIVND (reference sequence). V gave up 8 bases and J gave up 4 bases, with 14 bases separating them. The CDR3 here is CASAQGSLYGYTF. Written as DNA, the CDR3 is TGTGCCAGTGCGCAGGGGTCCCTCTATGGCTACACCTTC.

This rearrangement joins TRBV7-9 to TRBJ1-2; 8 bases match TRBD1. The CDR3 is made up of 15 amino acids. V shed 8 bases, J shed 7 bases, and the junction held 15 bases outside the gene matches. CDR1 is SEHNR and CDR2 is FQNEAQ in the germline V gene (reference sequence). The CDR3 sequence: CASHRGGRGHRGYTF. For the CDR3, the DNA is TGTGCCAGCCATAGGGGTGGCAGGGGGCATCGTGGCTACACCTTC.